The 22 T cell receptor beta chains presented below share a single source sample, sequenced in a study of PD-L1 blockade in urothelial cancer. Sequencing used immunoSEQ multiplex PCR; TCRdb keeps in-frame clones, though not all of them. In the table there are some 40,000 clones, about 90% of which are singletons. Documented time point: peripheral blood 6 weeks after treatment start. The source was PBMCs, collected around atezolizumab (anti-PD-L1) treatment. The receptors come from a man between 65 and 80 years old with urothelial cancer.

Written as DNA, the CDR3 is TGCGCCAGCAGCCAAGATGTCAGATTTACTGGAAACACCATATATTTT. It specifies CASSQDVRFTGNTIYF. This sequence joins TRBV4-1 and TRBJ1-3; no definite D call. Germline CDR1 MGHRA, CDR2 YSYEKL. The V end lost 0 bases, the J end lost 2 bases, and 11 bases lay between the germline ends. This CDR3 comprises 16 residues.

In DNA form, the CDR3 reads TGTGCCAGCAGGCGGGAAGGAACCGGGGAGCTGTTTTTT. It is translated as CASRREGTGELFF. The chain joins TRBV27 to TRBJ2-2, with D maybe TRBD2 (6 bases). The V end was cut by 6 bases, the J end by 5 bases, with 10 bases between. CDR1 is MNHEY, CDR2 SMNVEV, per germline (reference sequence). This CDR3 has 13 amino acids.

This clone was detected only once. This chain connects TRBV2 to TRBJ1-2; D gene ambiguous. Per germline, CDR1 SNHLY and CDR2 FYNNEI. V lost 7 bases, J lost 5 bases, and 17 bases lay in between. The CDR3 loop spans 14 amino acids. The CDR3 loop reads CASKVTATGYGYTF. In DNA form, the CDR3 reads TGTGCCAGCAAAGTGACGGCCACCGGGTATGGCTACACCTTC. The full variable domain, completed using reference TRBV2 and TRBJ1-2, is EPEVTQTPSHQVTQMGQEVILRCVPISNHLYFYWYRQILGQKVEFLVSFYNNEISEKSEIFDDQFSVERPDGSNFTLKIRSTKLEDSAMYFCASKVTATGYGYTFGSGTRLTVV.

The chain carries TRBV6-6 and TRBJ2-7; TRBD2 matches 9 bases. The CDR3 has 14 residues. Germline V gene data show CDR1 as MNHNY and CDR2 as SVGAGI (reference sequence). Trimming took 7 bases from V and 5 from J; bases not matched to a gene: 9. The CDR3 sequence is CASTKAGGNDEQYF. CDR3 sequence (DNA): TGTGCCAGCACCAAAGCGGGAGGTAACGACGAGCAGTACTTC.

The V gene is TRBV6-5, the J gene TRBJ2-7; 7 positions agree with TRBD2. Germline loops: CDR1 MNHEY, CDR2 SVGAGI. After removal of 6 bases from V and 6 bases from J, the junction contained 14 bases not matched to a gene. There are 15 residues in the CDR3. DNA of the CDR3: TGTGCCAGCAGATTGGCAGCGGGATTCCCAGTCGAGCAGTACTTC. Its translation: CASRLAAGFPVEQYF.

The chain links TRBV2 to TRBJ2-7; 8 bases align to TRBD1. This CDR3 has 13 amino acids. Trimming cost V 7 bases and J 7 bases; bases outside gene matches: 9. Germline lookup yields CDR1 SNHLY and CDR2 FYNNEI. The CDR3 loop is CASTARTGLEQYF. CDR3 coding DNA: TGTGCCAGCACCGCAAGGACAGGGCTAGAGCAGTACTTC.

CDR3 in DNA: TGTGCCAGCAGTTCCCCGGGACAGGGGGCGCGGACCCAGTACTTC. As protein: CASSSPGQGARTQYF. The chain uses TRBV28 and TRBJ2-5; 12 nucleotides match TRBD1. CDR1 and CDR2 (germline): MDHEN, SYDVKM. There are 15 residues in the CDR3. J was trimmed by 7 bases and V by 4 bases; bases with no gene match: 7. Complete variable domain (other parts from reference TRBV28 and TRBJ2-5): DVKVTQSSRYLVKRTGEKVFLECVQDMDHENMFWYRQDPGLGLRLIYFSYDVKMKEKGDIPEGYSVSREKKERFSLILESASTNQTSMYLCASSSPGQGARTQYFGPGTRLLVL.

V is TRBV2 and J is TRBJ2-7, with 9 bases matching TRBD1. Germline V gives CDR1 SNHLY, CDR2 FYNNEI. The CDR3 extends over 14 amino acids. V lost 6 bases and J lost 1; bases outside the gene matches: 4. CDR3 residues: CASRSGTGSYEQYF. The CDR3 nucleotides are TGTGCCAGCAGATCCGGGACAGGGTCCTACGAGCAGTACTTC.

The CDR3 loop reads CASRGQTSTDTQYF. The CDR3 DNA reads TGTGCCAGCAGAGGACAAACCAGCACAGATACGCAGTATTTT. The rearrangement joins TRBV28 to TRBJ2-3; the D gene is possibly TRBD1 (5 bases). This CDR3 is 14 amino acids long. The germline gives CDR1 MDHEN, CDR2 SYDVKM. The V end lost 6 bases, the J end lost 0 bases, and 10 bases lay between the germline ends.

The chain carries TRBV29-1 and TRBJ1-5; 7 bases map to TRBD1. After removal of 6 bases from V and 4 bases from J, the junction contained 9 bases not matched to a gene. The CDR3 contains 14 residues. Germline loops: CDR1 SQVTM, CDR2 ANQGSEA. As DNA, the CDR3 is TGCAGCGTCAAGACCGGGACAGCGAATCAGCCCCAGCATTTT. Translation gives CSVKTGTANQPQHF.

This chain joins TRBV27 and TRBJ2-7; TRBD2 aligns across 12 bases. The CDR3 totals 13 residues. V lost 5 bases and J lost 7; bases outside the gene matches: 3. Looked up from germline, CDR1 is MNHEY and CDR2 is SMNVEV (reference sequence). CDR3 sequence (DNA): TGTGCCAGCAGTCTGGGACTAGCGGGTGAGCAGTACTTC. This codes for CASSLGLAGEQYF.

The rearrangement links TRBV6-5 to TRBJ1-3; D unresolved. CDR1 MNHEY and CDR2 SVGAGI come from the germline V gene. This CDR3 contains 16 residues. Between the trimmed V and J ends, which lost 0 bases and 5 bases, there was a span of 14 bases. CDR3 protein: CASSYSVRQSRNTIYF. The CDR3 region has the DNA TGTGCCAGCAGTTACTCGGTGCGGCAATCAAGAAACACCATATATTTT.

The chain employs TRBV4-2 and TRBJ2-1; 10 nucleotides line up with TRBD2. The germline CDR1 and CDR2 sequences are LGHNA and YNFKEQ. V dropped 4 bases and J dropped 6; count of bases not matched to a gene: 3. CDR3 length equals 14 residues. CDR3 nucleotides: TGTGCCAGCAGCCCGGGACTAGCGTCCAATGAGCAGTTCTTC. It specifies CASSPGLASNEQFF.

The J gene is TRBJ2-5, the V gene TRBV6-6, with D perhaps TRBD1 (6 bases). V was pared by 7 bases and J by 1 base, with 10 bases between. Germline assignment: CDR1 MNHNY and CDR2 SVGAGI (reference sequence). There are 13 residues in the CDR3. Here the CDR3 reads CASTQGLQETQYF. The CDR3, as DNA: TGTGCCAGCACTCAGGGGCTCCAAGAGACCCAGTACTTC.

The CDR3 nucleotides are TGTGCCAGCAGCTTAGAACAGGACAACTATGGCTACACCTTC. It specifies CASSLEQDNYGYTF. This chain joins TRBV11-2 and TRBJ1-2; tentative D call: TRBD1 (5 bases). V lost 0 bases to trimming and J lost 2 bases, with 7 bases between them. From germline, CDR1 is SGHAT and CDR2 FQNNGV. This CDR3 region has 14 residues. Complete variable domain (other parts from reference TRBV11-2 and TRBJ1-2): EAGVAQSPRYKIIEKRQSVAFWCNPISGHATLYWYQQILGQGPKLLIQFQNNGVVDDSQLPKDRFSAERLKGVDSTLKIQPAKLEDSAVYLCASSLEQDNYGYTFGSGTRLTVV.

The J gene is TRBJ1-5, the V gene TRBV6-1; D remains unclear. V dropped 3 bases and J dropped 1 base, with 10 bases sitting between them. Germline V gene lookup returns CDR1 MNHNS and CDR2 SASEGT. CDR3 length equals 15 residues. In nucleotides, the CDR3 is TGTGCCAGCAGTGATGGGAGGCACAGCAATCAGCCCCAGCATTTT. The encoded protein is CASSDGRHSNQPQHF.

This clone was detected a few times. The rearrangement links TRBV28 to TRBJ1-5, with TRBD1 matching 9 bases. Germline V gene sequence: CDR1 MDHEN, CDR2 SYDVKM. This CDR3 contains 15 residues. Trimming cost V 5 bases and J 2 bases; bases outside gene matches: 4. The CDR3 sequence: CASSRGQGGNQPQHF. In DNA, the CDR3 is TGTGCCAGCAGTAGGGGACAGGGAGGCAATCAGCCCCAGCATTTT.

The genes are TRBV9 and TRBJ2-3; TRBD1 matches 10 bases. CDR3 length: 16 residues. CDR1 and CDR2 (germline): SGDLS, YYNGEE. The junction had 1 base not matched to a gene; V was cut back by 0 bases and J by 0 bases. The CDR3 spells CASSVGTGGSTDTQYF. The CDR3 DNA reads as TGTGCCAGCAGCGTAGGGACAGGGGGTAGCACAGATACGCAGTATTTT.

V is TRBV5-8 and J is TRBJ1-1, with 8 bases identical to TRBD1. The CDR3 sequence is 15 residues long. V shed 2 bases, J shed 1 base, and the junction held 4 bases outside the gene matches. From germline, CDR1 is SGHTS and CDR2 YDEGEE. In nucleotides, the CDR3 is TGTGCCAGCAGCTTCCGCGGACAGGGGAACACTGAAGCTTTCTTT. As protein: CASSFRGQGNTEAFF.

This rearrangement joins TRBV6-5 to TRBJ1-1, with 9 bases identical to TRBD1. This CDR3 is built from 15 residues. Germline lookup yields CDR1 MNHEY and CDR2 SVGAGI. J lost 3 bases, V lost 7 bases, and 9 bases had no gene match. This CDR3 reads CASTEPGQGYTEAFF. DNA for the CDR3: TGTGCCAGCACCGAACCGGGACAGGGCTACACTGAAGCTTTCTTT.

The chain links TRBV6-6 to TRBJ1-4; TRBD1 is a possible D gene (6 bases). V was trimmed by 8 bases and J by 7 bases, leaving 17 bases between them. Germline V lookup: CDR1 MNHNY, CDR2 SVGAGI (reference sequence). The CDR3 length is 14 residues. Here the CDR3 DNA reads TGTGCCAGCCGACCCGACCAGGGGACTGAAAAACTGTTTTTT. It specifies CASRPDQGTEKLFF.

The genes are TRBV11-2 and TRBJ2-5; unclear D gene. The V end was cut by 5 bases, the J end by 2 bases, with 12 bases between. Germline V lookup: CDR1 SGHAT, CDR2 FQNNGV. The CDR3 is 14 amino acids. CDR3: CASSASRWQETQYF. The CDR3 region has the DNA TGTGCCAGCAGCGCTTCACGGTGGCAAGAGACCCAGTACTTC.